The text below deals with one T cell receptor beta chain. It was RNA transcripts that yielded the amplified TCR beta CDR3 regions. HTBI primers drove first-round RT-PCR of the TCR CDR3. TCRdb processed the multiplex PCR reads anew with MiXCR; each CDR3 protein has one entry. Of 300,000 to 400,000 distinct CDR3 sequences detected, around 14% appear once; the ten largest clones hold 9.2%. These data come from a study of T cells in Graves' hyperthyroidism and ophthalmopathy. The CDR3 is 19 residues long. Germline values: CDR1 SGHAT, CDR2 FQDESV (reference sequence). Trimming took 1 base from V and 3 from J; bases not matched to a gene: 14.

The receptor was isolated from a woman aged 18 to 35 with Graves' hyperthyroidism. Material for sequencing was blood. This chain uses TRBV11-1 with TRBJ2-1, with 8 positions matching TRBD1. Here the CDR3 reads CASSLGVYFQGASYNEQFF. DNA of the CDR3: TGTGCCAGCAGCTTAGGGGTCTATTTTCAGGGGGCAAGCTACAATGAGCAGTTCTTC.